This T cell receptor (beta chain) was recorded in a study of T cells after somatic rescue of genetic block. The table came from immunoSEQ multiplex PCR; TCRdb's copy has only in-frame clones and leaves some out. The table includes tens of thousands of clones, around 90% detected once. Germline CDR1 MNHEY, CDR2 SVGAGI. CDR3 length: 14 residues. V shed 6 bases and J shed 0 bases, with 12 bases lying between them. The rearrangement joins TRBV6-5 to TRBJ2-7; possible D gene TRBD2, 5 bases. The receptor was isolated from a man aged 40-50 years. The specimen was peripheral blood mononuclear cells (PBMCs). The DNA of the CDR3 is TGTGCCAGCAGGACCCCGCGGGCCTCCTACGAGCAGTACTTC. The encoded protein is CASRTPRASYEQYF.